The 2 T cell receptor beta chains given below trace back to one sample, sequenced in a study of CD8 T cells in ankylosing spondylitis. Their cognate antigens are unknown. From the 5' RACE reads, TCRdb called clonotypes with MiXCR, one entry per CDR3 protein. The sample yields some 800,000 distinct CDR3 sequences, approximately 12% seen once. Regarding the study as a whole: It appeared that ankylosing spondylitis blood was characterized by a TCR beta motif of roughly 8 highly homologous variants.

Sequences were obtained from blood, either unsorted or a sorted T cell fraction (not recorded which). The receptors were gathered from a male donor with ankylosing spondylitis.

The chain joins TRBV6-5 to TRBJ2-3; 9 nucleotides align to TRBD2. J lost 4 bases, V lost 3 bases, and 8 bases had no gene match. The CDR3 has 16 amino acids. CDR1 and CDR2 (germline): MNHEY, SVGAGI. The CDR3 here is CASSYGGGGGSDTQYF. The CDR3 coding sequence is TGTGCCAGCAGTTATGGTGGCGGGGGGGGCTCAGATACGCAGTATTTT.

V and J are TRBV4-3 and TRBJ2-5; D could derive from TRBD1 or TRBD2 (7 bases each). This CDR3 spans 17 amino acids. The germline V gene has CDR1 LGHNA and CDR2 YSLEER. Trimming cost V 0 bases and J 1 base, with 15 bases left between them. The CDR3 nucleotides are TGCGCCAGCAGCCAAGACAACAGCAGGGGGGGCCAAGAGACCCAGTACTTC. Amino acids: CASSQDNSRGGQETQYF.